This TCR beta chain comes out of a study of graft-versus-host responses after intestinal transplantation. Study-level information: Grafts were multivisceral, liver-intestinal, or isolated intestinal. Tacrolimus and steroids were given for around 3 years to all recipients after anti-thymocyte globulin induction.

There are 13 residues in the CDR3. CDR1 is LNHDA and CDR2 is SQIVND in the germline V gene (reference sequence). V was pared by 6 bases and J by 5 bases, with 10 bases between. Clones were read by immunoSEQ multiplex PCR, and TCRdb kept only the in-frame ones, dropping some. The data contain approximately 63,000 clones, around 92% of them singletons. Study-wide findings and caveats: Recipient bone marrow held GvH clones, some seen earlier in ileum or blood.

In regard to this clone: Its specificity is unknown.

The chain carries TRBV19 and TRBJ1-4; perhaps TRBD1 as D (6 bases). This clonotype originated in a human donor who was the organ donor for an intestinal transplant. The sample was unstimulated CD4+ T cells sorted from spleen or lymph node cells, taken before transplant. CDR3 region: CASRDSGNEKLFF. The CDR3 DNA follows: TGTGCCAGTAGGGACAGCGGAAATGAAAAACTGTTTTTT.